Each of the 20 T cell receptor beta chains below was sequenced from the same sample in a study of identical twins. TCRdb independently ran MiXCR on the 5' RACE reads; one entry per CDR3 protein. The sample holds 280,000 or so distinct CDR3 sequences, approximately 8% seen once. This same sample was also part of a study on yellow fever vaccine responses in identical twins.

The sequenced material came from memory (CD45RO+) T cells sorted from blood. All receptors derive from a woman under 30 in good health.

At least ten counts were recorded for this clonotype. The J gene is TRBJ1-2, the V gene TRBV12-3 or TRBV12-4, with D possibly TRBD1 on 6 matching bases. This CDR3 spans 14 amino acids. V shed 0 bases and J shed 7 bases, with 12 bases lying between them. This CDR3 reads CASSLARTARGYTF. The DNA for the CDR3 is TGTGCCAGCAGTTTAGCGCGGACAGCGCGTGGCTACACCTTC.

This clonotype has a handful of counts. The chain joins TRBV5-1 to TRBJ2-3, with D tentatively TRBD2 (6 bases). Between the trimmed V and J ends, which lost 4 bases and 3 bases, there was a span of 12 bases. The CDR3 is made up of 14 amino acids. CDR1 is SGHRS and CDR2 is YFSETQ in the germline V gene. CDR3 amino acids: CASSTGGKTDTQYF. CDR3 in DNA: TGCGCCAGCAGCACTGGCGGGAAGACAGATACGCAGTATTTT.

The chain links TRBV3-1 to TRBJ1-1; 8 nucleotides align to TRBD1. Germline loops: CDR1 LGHDT, CDR2 YNNKEL (reference sequence). After removal of 11 bases from V and 12 bases from J, the junction contained 17 bases not matched to a gene. The CDR3 is made up of 13 amino acids. DNA of the CDR3: TGTGCCTGCACCGAGCAGGGGGCGGTTGGGTCTTTCTTT. It encodes CACTEQGAVGSFF.

The chain recombines TRBV20-1 with TRBJ2-2; 13 bases match TRBD2. Germline lookup yields CDR1 DFQATT and CDR2 SNEGSKA (reference sequence). The V and J ends lost 0 bases and 3 bases, in that order; junction bases with no gene match: 4. The CDR3 has 17 residues. The CDR3 region is CSARDPGLAGDTGELFF. DNA of the CDR3: TGCAGTGCTAGAGACCCAGGACTAGCGGGGGACACCGGGGAGCTGTTTTTT.

This clonotype was detected many times. The rearrangement uses TRBV5-1 and TRBJ1-6; no clear D gene. The CDR3 loop spans 15 amino acids. The germline V gene encodes CDR1 SGHRS and CDR2 YFSETQ. Trimming shortened V by 1 base and J by 0 bases, and 5 bases separated the two germline ends. The CDR3 DNA sequence: TGCGCCAGCAGCTTGTCGAGCTCCTATAATTCACCCCTCCACTTT. This sequence encodes CASSLSSSYNSPLHF.

This chain uses TRBV20-1 with TRBJ2-3; D not certain. This CDR3 has 14 residues. Germline values: CDR1 DFQATT, CDR2 SNEGSKA (reference sequence). V was shortened by 4 bases and J by 6 bases, with 17 bases between the two germline ends. CDR3 in amino acids: CSAIFLGGVDTQYF. The CDR3 DNA reads as TGCAGTGCTATATTCCTAGGTGGGGTGGATACGCAGTATTTT.

The chain joins TRBV24-1 to TRBJ2-3, with 10 bases identical to TRBD1. CDR3 size: 15 residues. Looked up from germline, CDR1 is KGHDR and CDR2 is SFDVKD. Losses at the gene ends were 5 bases for V and 2 bases for J; bases not matched to a gene: 3. The CDR3 region is CATSVGQGITDTQYF. CDR3 DNA sequence: TGTGCCACCAGTGTGGGACAGGGGATCACAGATACGCAGTATTTT.

Only a few counts were recorded for this clonotype. The chain is built from TRBV20-1 and TRBJ2-3; TRBD2 aligns across 15 bases. The CDR3 has 18 amino acids. CDR1 is DFQATT and CDR2 is SNEGSKA in the germline V gene (reference sequence). The V segment lost 3 bases and the J segment 5 bases; nucleotides outside the gene matches: 12. The CDR3 protein is CSASIWTSGGAGIDTQYF. CDR3 DNA: TGCAGTGCTAGCATATGGACTAGCGGGGGGGCGGGCATAGATACGCAGTATTTT.

This clonotype showed up many times. The chain couples TRBV7-2 to TRBJ1-2; D ambiguous. Germline lookup yields CDR1 SGHTA and CDR2 FQGNSA. The germline V and J ends were trimmed by 3 bases and 4 bases, with 6 bases remaining between them. The CDR3 covers 12 residues. DNA for the CDR3: TGTGCCAGCAGCTTCATTGCCTATGGCTACACCTTC. This codes for CASSFIAYGYTF.

This clonotype was detected only a few times. This chain links TRBV28 with TRBJ1-5, with no clear D. The germline V and J ends were trimmed by 0 bases and 3 bases, with 6 bases remaining between them. The CDR3 is 14 amino acids. CDR1 MDHEN and CDR2 SYDVKM come from the germline V gene. CDR3 amino acids: CASSLWQFNQPQHF. The CDR3 DNA is TGTGCCAGCAGTTTATGGCAGTTCAATCAGCCCCAGCATTTT. The full variable domain, rest sourced from reference TRBV28 and TRBJ1-5, is DVKVTQSSRYLVKRTGEKVFLECVQDMDHENMFWYRQDPGLGLRLIYFSYDVKMKEKGDIPEGYSVSREKKERFSLILESASTNQTSMYLCASSLWQFNQPQHFGDGTRLSIL.

This clonotype has ten or more counts. The chain combines TRBV27 with TRBJ2-7; D possibly corresponds to TRBD1 (5 bases). V gave up 6 bases and J gave up 2 bases, with 8 bases separating them. CDR3 length: 12 amino acids. Germline V gives CDR1 MNHEY, CDR2 SMNVEV (reference sequence). CDR3 coding DNA: TGTGCCAGCAGGGACAACGCCTACGAGCAGTACGTC. Translated, it gives CASRDNAYEQYV.

This clonotype was seen at least ten times. The V gene is TRBV7-2, the J gene TRBJ2-7; no definite D call. Trimming stripped 1 base from V and 6 bases from J, with 4 bases between. Germline V CDR1 and CDR2: SGHTA, FQGNSA. The CDR3 totals 11 residues. CDR3 region: CASSLGVEQYF. CDR3 nucleotide sequence: TGTGCCAGCAGCTTAGGCGTCGAGCAGTACTTC.

This clonotype was recorded a few times. The chain recombines TRBV3-1 with TRBJ1-1; 9 nucleotides line up with TRBD1. The CDR3 is made up of 17 amino acids. V lost 1 base to trimming and J lost 3 bases; unmatched junction nucleotides: 9. Germline CDR1 is LGHDT and CDR2 is YNNKEL (reference sequence). For the CDR3, the DNA is TGTGCCAGCAGCCAAGTTGGGACAGGGTTAGGTGACACTGAAGCTTTCTTT. Its translation is CASSQVGTGLGDTEAFF.

This chain connects TRBV4-2 to TRBJ2-5; 14 bases agree with TRBD2. The trim removed 3 bases at V and 3 bases at J, leaving 3 bases unmatched. Per germline, CDR1 LGHNA and CDR2 YNFKEQ. This CDR3 is built from 16 residues. The CDR3 nucleotides are TGTGCCAGCAGCCAGGGGGGACTAGCGGGAGAAGAGACCCAGTACTTC. Amino acid sequence: CASSQGGLAGEETQYF.

This clonotype was seen repeatedly, ten times or more. V usage is TRBV24-1 and J usage is TRBJ2-5; D is undetermined. CDR3 size: 15 residues. Germline CDR1 is KGHDR and CDR2 is SFDVKD. The V end lost 3 bases, the J end lost 2 bases, and 12 bases lay between the germline ends. CDR3: CATSDPLEEQETQYF. The CDR3 region has the DNA TGTGCCACCAGTGATCCCCTCGAAGAGCAAGAGACCCAGTACTTC.

V gene TRBV5-1 combines with J gene TRBJ2-7; 12 bases fit TRBD1. The V segment lost 4 bases and the J segment 4 bases; nucleotides outside the gene matches: 3. The CDR3 runs 14 residues. The V gene's germline CDR1 is SGHRS and CDR2 YFSETQ. CDR3 sequence: CASSRGQGAYEQYF. CDR3 nucleotides: TGCGCCAGCAGCCGGGGACAGGGGGCTTACGAGCAGTACTTC.

This rearrangement joins TRBV15 to TRBJ1-1; D is possibly TRBD1 (6 bases). Trimming shortened V by 2 bases and J by 1 base, and 20 bases separated the two germline ends. CDR3 length: 18 amino acids. Germline V CDR1 and CDR2: LNHNV, YYDKDF (reference sequence). CDR3 sequence (DNA): TGTGCCACCAGCAGAAAACCCCTTTCGGGGGCCGGGAACACTGAAGCTTTCTTT. This translates into CATSRKPLSGAGNTEAFF.

This clonotype has ten or more counts. V gene TRBV6-1 combines with J gene TRBJ2-3, with 7 bases aligning to TRBD1. This CDR3 region has 14 residues. J lost 6 bases, V lost 4 bases, and 7 bases had no gene match. From germline, CDR1 is MNHNS and CDR2 SASEGT. The CDR3, as DNA: TGTGCCAGCAGTGCCCTGACAGGGCGGGATACGCAGTATTTT. It encodes CASSALTGRDTQYF.

This clonotype has a handful of counts. V gene TRBV7-2 combines with J gene TRBJ1-4; 10 bases map to TRBD1. The CDR3 totals 14 residues. Germline V CDR1 and CDR2: SGHTA, FQGNSA. V was pared by 5 bases and J by 7 bases, with 4 bases of the junction left unmatched. CDR3 loop: CASSRDRGSEKLFF. In DNA form, the CDR3 reads TGTGCCAGCAGCAGGGACAGGGGAAGTGAAAAACTGTTTTTT.

The rearrangement uses TRBV18 and TRBJ1-6; D gene ambiguous. The V and J ends lost 4 bases and 5 bases respectively, with 9 bases between them. Germline assignment: CDR1 KGHSH and CDR2 LQKENI. The CDR3 spans 14 residues. The CDR3 DNA sequence: TGTGCCAGCTCACGCCAGTCCGATAATTCACCCCTCCACTTT. Amino acid sequence: CASSRQSDNSPLHF.